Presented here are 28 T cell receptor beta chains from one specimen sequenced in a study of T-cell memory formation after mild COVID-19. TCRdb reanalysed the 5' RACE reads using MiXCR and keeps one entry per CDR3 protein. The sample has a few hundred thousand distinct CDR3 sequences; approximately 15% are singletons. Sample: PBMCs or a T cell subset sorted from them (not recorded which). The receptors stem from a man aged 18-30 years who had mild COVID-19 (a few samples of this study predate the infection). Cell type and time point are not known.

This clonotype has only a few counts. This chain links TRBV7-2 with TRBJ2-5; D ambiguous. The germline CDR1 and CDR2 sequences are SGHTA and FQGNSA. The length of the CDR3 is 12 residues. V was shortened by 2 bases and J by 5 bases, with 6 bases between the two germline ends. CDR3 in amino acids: CASSLFRETQYF. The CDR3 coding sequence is TGTGCCAGCAGCTTATTCCGGGAGACCCAGTACTTC.

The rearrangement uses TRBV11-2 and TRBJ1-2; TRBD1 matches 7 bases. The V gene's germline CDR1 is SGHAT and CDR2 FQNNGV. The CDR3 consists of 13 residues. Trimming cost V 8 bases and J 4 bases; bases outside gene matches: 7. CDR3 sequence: CASRRGPSYGYTF. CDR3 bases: TGTGCCAGCCGGAGGGGGCCGAGCTATGGCTACACCTTC.

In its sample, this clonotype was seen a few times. The CDR3: CASSKRGGGETQYF. CDR3 in DNA: TGTGCCAGCAGCAAGCGGGGGGGCGGGGAGACCCAGTACTTC. The gene calls are TRBV6-5 and TRBJ2-5, with 10 positions matching TRBD2. J lost 5 bases, V lost 6 bases, and 6 bases had no gene match. In germline, CDR1 is MNHEY, CDR2 SVGAGI. The CDR3 spans 14 residues.

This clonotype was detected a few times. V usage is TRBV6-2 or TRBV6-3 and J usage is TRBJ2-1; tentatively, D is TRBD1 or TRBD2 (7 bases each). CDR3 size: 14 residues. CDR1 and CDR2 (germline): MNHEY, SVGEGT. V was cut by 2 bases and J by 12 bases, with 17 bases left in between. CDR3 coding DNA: TGTGCCAGCAGTTACCCGGCAGGGGGGGTTTGGCAGTTCTTC. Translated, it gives CASSYPAGGVWQFF.

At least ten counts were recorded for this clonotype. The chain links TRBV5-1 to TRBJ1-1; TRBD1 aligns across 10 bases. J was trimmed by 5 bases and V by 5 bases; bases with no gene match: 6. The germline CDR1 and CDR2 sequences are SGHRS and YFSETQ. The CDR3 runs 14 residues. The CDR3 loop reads CASRADRGLTEAFF. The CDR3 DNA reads TGCGCCAGCAGAGCTGACAGGGGGCTAACTGAAGCTTTCTTT. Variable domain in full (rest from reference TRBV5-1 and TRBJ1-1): KAGVTQTPRYLIKTRGQQVTLSCSPISGHRSVSWYQQTPGQGLQFLFEYFSETQRNKGNFPGRFSGRQFSNSRSEMNVSTLELGDSALYLCASRADRGLTEAFFGQGTRLTVV.

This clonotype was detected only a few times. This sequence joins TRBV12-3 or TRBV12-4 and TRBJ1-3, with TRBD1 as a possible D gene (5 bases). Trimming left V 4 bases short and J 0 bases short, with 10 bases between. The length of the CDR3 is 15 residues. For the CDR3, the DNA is TGTGCCAGCAGTTATTACAGGTCCTCTGGAAACACCATATATTTT. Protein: CASSYYRSSGNTIYF.

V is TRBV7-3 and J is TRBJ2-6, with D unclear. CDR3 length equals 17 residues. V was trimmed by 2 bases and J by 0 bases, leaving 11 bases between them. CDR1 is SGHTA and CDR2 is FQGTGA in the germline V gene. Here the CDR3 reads CASSLALSSSGANVLTF. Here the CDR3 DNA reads TGTGCCAGCAGCTTAGCTCTTAGCAGCTCTGGGGCCAACGTCCTGACTTTC.

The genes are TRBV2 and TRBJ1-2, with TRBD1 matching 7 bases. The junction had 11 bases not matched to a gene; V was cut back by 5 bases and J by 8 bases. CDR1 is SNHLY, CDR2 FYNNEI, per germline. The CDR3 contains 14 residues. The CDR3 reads CASSISGTEDGYTF. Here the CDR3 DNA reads TGTGCCAGCAGTATCTCAGGGACAGAGGACGGCTACACCTTC.

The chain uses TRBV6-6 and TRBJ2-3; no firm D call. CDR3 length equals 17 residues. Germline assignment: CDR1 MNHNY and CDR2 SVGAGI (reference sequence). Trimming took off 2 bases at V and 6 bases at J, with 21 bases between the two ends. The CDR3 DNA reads TGTGCCAGCAGTTACAGGTTCCGGTATCGCCAGGATGATACGCAGTATTTT. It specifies CASSYRFRYRQDDTQYF.

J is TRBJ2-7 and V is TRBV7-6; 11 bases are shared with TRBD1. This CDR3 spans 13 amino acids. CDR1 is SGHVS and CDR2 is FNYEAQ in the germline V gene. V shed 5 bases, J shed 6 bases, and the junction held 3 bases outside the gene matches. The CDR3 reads CASSQGTGGEQYF. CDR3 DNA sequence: TGTGCCAGCAGCCAGGGGACAGGGGGCGAGCAGTACTTC.

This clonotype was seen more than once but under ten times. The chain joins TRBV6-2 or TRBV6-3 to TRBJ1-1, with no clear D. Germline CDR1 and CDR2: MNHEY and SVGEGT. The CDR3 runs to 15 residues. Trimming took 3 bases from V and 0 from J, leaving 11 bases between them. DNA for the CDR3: TGTGCCAGCAGTTATTCGACAACTATGAACACTGAAGCTTTCTTT. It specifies CASSYSTTMNTEAFF.

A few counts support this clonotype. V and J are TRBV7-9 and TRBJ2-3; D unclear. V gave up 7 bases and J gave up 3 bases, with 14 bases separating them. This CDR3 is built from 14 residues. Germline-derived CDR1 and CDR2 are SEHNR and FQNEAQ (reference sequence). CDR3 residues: CASTPGRVTDTQYF. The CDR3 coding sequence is TGTGCCAGCACACCGGGTCGGGTAACAGATACGCAGTATTTT.

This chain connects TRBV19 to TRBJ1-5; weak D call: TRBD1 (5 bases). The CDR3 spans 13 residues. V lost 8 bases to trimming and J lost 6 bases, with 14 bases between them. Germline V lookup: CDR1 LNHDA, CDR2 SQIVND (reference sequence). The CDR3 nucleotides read TGTGCCAGTTACGGGCAGGGAGGTCAGCCCCAGCATTTT. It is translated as CASYGQGGQPQHF.

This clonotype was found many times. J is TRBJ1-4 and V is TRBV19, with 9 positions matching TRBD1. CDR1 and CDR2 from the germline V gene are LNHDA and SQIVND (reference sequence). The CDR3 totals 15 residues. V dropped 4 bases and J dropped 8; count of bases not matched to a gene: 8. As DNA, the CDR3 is TGTGCCAGTAGTAATCGGGACAGGGTACGAGAAAAACTGTTTTTT. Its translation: CASSNRDRVREKLFF.

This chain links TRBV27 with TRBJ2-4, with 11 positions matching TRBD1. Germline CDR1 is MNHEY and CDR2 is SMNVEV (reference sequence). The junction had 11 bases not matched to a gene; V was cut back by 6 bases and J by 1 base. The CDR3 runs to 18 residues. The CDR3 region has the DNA TGTGCCAGCAGCCCACCCGGGACAGGGGGACGGGCCAAAAACATTCAGTACTTC. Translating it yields CASSPPGTGGRAKNIQYF.

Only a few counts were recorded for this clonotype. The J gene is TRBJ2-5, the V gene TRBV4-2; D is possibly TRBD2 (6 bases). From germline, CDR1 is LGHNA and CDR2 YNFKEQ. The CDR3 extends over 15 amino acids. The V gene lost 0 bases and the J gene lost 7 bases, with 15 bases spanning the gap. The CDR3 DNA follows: TGTGCCAGCAGCCAAGAGGGCCCGGCGGGGTTGACCCAGTACTTC. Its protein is CASSQEGPAGLTQYF.

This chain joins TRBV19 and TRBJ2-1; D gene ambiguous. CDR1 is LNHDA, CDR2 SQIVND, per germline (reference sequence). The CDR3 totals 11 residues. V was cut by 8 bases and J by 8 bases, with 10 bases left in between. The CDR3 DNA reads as TGTGCCAGTGAATATGGGGATGAGCAGTTCTTC. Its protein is CASEYGDEQFF.

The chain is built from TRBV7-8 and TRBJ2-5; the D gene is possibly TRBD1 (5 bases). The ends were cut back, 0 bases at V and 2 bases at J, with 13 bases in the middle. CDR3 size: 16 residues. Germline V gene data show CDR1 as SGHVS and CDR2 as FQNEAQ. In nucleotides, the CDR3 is TGTGCCAGCAGCTTAGCGAAGACAGTACGGCAAGAGACCCAGTACTTC. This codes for CASSLAKTVRQETQYF.

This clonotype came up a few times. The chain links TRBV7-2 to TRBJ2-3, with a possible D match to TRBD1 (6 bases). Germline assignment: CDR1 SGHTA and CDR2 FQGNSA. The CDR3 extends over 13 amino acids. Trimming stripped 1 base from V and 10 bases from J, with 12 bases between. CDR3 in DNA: TGTGCCAGCAGCTTAGAATGGGGGCCGTCGCAGTATTTT. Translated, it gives CASSLEWGPSQYF.

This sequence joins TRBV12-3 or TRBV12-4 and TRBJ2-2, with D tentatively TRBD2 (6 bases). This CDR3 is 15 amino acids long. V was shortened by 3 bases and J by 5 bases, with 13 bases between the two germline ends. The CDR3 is CASSFGGSMTGELFF. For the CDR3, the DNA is TGTGCCAGCAGTTTTGGAGGGAGTATGACCGGGGAGCTGTTTTTT.

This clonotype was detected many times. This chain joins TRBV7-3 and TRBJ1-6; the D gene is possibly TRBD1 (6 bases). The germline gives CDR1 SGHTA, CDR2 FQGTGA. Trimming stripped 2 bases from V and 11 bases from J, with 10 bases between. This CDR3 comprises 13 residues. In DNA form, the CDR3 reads TGTGCCAGCAGCTTAGGACAGAACCCACCCCTCCACTTT. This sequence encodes CASSLGQNPPLHF.

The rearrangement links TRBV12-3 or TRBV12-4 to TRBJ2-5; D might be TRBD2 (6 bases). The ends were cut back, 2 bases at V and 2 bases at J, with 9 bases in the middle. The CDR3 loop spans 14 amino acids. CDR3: CASSLWGVQETQYF. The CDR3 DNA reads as TGTGCCAGCAGTTTATGGGGGGTACAAGAGACCCAGTACTTC.

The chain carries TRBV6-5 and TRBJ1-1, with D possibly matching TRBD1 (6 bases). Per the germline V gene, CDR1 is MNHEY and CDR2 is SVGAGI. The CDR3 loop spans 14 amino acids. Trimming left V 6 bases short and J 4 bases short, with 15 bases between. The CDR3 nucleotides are TGTGCCAGCAGACCGGGGTTCAGGGGCACTGAAGCTTTCTTT. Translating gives CASRPGFRGTEAFF.

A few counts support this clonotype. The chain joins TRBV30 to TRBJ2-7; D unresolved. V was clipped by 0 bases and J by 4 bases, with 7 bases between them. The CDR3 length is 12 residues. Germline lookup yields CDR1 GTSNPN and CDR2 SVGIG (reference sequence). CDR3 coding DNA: TGTGCCTGGAGTGTACAAGAATACGAGCAGTACTTC. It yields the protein CAWSVQEYEQYF. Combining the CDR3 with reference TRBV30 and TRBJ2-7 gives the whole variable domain SQTIHQWPATLVQPVGSPLSLECTVEGTSNPNLYWYRQAAGRGLQLLFYSVGIGQISSEVPQNLSASRPQDRQFILSSKKLLLSDSGFYLCAWSVQEYEQYFGPGTRLTVT.

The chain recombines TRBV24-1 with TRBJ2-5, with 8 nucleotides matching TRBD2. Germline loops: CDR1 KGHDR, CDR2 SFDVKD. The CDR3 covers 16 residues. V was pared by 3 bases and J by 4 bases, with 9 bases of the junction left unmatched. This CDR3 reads CATSDRGGPLGETQYF. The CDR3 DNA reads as TGTGCCACCAGTGATCGGGGGGGACCCCTTGGAGAGACCCAGTACTTC.

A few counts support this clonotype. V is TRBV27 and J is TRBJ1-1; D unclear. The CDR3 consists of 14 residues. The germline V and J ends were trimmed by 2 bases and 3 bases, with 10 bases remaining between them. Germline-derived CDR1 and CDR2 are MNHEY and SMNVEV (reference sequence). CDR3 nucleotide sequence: TGTGCCAGCAGTTTAGGGAATTTCTACACTGAAGCTTTCTTT. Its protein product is CASSLGNFYTEAFF.

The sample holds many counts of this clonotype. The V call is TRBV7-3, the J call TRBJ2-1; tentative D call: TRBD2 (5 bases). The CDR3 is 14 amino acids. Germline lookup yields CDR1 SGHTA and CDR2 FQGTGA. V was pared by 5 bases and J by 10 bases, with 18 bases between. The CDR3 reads CASSPRTGSREQFF. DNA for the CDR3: TGTGCCAGCAGCCCGAGGACGGGGAGTCGCGAGCAGTTCTTC.

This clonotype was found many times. The CDR3: CASSEDSLQAKNIQYF. CDR3 bases: TGTGCCAGCAGCGAAGACAGCCTACAAGCCAAAAACATTCAGTACTTC. J is TRBJ2-4 and V is TRBV7-3, with D possibly being TRBD1 (5 bases). Germline values: CDR1 SGHTA, CDR2 FQGTGA. V was pared by 5 bases and J by 0 bases, with 14 bases between. This CDR3 has 16 residues.